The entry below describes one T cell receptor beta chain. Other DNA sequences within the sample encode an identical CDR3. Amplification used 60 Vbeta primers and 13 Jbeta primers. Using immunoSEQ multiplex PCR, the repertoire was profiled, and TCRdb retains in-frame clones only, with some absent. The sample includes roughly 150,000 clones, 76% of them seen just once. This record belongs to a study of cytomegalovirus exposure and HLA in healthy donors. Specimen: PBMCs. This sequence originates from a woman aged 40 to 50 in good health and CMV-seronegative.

This CDR3 is CASSTQGRDTEAFF. CDR3 nucleotides: TGTGCCAGCAGTACACAGGGGCGAGACACTGAAGCTTTCTTT. The chain couples TRBV2 to TRBJ1-1, with 7 bases fitting TRBD1. Looked up from germline, CDR1 is SNHLY and CDR2 is FYNNEI. The CDR3 is 14 amino acids. With V trimmed by 5 bases and J by 3 bases, 6 bases remained unmatched.